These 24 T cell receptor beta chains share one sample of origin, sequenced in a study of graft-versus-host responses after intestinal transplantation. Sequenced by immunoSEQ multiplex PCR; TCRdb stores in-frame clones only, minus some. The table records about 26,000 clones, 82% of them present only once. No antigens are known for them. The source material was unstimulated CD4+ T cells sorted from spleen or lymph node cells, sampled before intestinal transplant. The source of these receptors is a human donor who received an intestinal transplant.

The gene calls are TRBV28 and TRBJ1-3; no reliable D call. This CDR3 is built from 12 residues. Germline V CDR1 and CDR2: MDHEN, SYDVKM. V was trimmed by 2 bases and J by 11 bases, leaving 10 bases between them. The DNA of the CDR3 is TGTGCCAGCAGTTTAACCCTCGGGGCCATATATTTT. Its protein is CASSLTLGAIYF. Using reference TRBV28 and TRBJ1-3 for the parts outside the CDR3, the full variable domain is DVKVTQSSRYLVKRTGEKVFLECVQDMDHENMFWYRQDPGLGLRLIYFSYDVKMKEKGDIPEGYSVSREKKERFSLILESASTNQTSMYLCASSLTLGAIYFGEGSWLTVV.

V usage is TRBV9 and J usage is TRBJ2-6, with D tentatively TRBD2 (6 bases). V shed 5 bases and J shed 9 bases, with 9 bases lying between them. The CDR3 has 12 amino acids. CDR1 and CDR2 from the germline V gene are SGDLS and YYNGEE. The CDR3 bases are TGTGCCAGCAGGTGGAGGGTCAACGTCCTGACTTTC. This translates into CASRWRVNVLTF.

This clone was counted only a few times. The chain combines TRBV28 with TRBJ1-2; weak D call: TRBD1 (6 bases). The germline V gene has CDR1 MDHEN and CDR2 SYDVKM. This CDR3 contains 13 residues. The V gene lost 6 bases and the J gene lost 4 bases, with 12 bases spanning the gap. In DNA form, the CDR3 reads TGTGCCAGCAGGGGGGCGGGGCTCTATGGCTACACCTTC. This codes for CASRGAGLYGYTF.

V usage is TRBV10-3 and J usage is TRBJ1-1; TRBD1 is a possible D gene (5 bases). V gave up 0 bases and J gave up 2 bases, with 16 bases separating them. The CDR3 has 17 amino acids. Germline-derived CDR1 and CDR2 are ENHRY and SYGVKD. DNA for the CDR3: TGTGCCATCAGTGAGTCTTTAATTGGGACCGCTAACACTGAAGCTTTCTTT. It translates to CAISESLIGTANTEAFF.

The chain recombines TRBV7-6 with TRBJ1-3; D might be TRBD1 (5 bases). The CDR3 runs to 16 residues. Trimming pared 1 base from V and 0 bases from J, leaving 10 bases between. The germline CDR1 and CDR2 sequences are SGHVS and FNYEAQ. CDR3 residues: CASSLGHRSSGNTIYF. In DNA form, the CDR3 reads TGTGCCAGCAGCTTAGGGCACAGGAGCTCTGGAAACACCATATATTTT.

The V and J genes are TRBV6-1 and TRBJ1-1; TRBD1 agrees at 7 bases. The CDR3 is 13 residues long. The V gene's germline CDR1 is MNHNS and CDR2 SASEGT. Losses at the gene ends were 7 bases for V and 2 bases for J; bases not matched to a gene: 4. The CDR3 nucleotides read TGTGCCAGCATTGGACAGGTTAACACTGAAGCTTTCTTT. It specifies CASIGQVNTEAFF.

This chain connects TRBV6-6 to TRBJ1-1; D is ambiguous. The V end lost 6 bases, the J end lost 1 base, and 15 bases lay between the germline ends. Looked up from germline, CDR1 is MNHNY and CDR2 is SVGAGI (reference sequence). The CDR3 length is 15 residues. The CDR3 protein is CASSPGLLRNTEAFF. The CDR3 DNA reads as TGTGCCAGCAGCCCGGGTCTCCTGCGGAACACTGAAGCTTTCTTT.

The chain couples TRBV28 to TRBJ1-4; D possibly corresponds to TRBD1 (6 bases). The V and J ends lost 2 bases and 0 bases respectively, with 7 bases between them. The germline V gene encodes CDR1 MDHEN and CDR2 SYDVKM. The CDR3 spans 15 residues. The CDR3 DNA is TGTGCCAGCAGTTTAGGGGGCGCAACTAATGAAAAACTGTTTTTT. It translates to CASSLGGATNEKLFF. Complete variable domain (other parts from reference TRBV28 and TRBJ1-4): DVKVTQSSRYLVKRTGEKVFLECVQDMDHENMFWYRQDPGLGLRLIYFSYDVKMKEKGDIPEGYSVSREKKERFSLILESASTNQTSMYLCASSLGGATNEKLFFGSGTQLSVL.

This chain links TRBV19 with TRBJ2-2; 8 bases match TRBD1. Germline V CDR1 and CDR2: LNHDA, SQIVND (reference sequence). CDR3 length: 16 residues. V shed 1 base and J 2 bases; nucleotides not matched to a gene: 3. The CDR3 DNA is TGTGCCAGTAGTATAGGACAGGGGATAAACACCGGGGAGCTGTTTTTT. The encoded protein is CASSIGQGINTGELFF. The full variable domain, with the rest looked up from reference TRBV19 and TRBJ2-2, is DGGITQSPKYLFRKEGQNVTLSCEQNLNHDAMYWYRQDPGQGLRLIYYSQIVNDFQKGDIAEGYSVSREKKESFPLTVTSAQKNPTAFYLCASSIGQGINTGELFFGEGSRLTVL.

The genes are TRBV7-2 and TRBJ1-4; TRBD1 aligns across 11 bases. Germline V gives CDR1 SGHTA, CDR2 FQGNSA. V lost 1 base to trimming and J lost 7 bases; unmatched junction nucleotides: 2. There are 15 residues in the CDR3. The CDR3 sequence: CASSLGGTGGEKLFF. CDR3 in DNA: TGTGCCAGCAGCTTAGGGGGGACAGGGGGTGAAAAACTGTTTTTT.

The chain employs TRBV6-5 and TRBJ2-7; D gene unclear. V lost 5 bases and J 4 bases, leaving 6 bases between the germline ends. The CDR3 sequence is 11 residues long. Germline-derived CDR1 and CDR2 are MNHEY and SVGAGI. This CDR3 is CASSNLYEQYF. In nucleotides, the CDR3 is TGTGCCAGCAGTAACCTTTACGAGCAGTACTTC.

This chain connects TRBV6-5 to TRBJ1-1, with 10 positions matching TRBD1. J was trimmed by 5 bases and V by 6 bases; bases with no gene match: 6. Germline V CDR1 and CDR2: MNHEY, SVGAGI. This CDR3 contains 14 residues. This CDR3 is CASRADRGMTEAFF. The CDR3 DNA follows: TGTGCCAGCAGAGCGGACAGGGGGATGACTGAAGCTTTCTTT.

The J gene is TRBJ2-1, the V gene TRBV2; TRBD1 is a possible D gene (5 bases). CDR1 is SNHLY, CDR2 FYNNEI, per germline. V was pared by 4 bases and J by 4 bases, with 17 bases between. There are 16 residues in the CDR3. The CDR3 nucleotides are TGTGCCAGCAGTGTCTCAGGGATTCCTATTTACAATGAGCAGTTCTTC. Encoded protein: CASSVSGIPIYNEQFF.

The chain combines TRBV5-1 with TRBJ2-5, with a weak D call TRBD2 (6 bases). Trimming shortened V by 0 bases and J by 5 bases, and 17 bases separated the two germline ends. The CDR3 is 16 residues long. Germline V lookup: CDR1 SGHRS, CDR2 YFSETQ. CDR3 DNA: TGCGCCAGCAGCTTGGCCAAAACTAGCCGGTGGGAGACCCAGTACTTC. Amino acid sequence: CASSLAKTSRWETQYF.

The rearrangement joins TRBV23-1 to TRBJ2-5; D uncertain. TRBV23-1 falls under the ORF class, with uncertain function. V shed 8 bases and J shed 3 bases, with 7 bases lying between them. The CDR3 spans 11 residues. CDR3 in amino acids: CASGGKETQYF. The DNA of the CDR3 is TGCGCCAGCGGTGGAAAAGAGACCCAGTACTTC.

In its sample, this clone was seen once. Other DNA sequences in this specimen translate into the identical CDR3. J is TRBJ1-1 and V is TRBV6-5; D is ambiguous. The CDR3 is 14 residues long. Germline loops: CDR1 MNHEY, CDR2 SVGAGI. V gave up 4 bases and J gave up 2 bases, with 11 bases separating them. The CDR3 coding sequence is TGTGCCAGCAGTTTGTCAAAGGTCAACACTGAAGCTTTCTTT. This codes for CASSLSKVNTEAFF.

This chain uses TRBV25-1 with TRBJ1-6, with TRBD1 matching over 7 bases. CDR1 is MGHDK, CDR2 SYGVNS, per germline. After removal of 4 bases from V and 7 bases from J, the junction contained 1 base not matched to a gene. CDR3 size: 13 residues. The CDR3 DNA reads TGTGCCAGCAGTGGGACAGGAAATTCACCCCTCCACTTT. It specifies CASSGTGNSPLHF.

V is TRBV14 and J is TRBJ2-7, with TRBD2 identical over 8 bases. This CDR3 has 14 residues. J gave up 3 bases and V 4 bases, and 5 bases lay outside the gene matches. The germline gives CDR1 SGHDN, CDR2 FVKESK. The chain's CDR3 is CASSPLAGIYEQYF. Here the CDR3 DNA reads TGTGCCAGCAGCCCGCTAGCGGGTATCTACGAGCAGTACTTC.

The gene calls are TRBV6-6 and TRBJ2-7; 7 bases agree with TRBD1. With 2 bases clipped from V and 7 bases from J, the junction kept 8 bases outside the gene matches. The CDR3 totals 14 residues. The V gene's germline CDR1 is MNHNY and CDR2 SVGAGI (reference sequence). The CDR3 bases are TGTGCCAGCAGTTACACGGAGACAGGGCGAGAGCAGTACTTC. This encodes CASSYTETGREQYF.

CDR3 residues: CAISDASGSTDTQYF. CDR3 DNA sequence: TGTGCCATCAGTGACGCTAGCGGGAGCACAGATACGCAGTATTTT. This chain joins TRBV10-3 and TRBJ2-3, with 8 bases fitting TRBD2. CDR1 ENHRY and CDR2 SYGVKD come from the germline V gene. The V segment lost 3 bases and the J segment 0 bases; nucleotides outside the gene matches: 2. The CDR3 extends over 15 amino acids.

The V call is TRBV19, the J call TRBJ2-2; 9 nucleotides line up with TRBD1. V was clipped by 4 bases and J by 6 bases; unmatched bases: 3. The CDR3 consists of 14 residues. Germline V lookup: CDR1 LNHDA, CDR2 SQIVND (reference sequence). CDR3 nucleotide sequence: TGTGCCAGTAGTACCGGGACAGGGTCCGGGGAGCTGTTTTTT. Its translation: CASSTGTGSGELFF. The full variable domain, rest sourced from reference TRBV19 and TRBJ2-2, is DGGITQSPKYLFRKEGQNVTLSCEQNLNHDAMYWYRQDPGQGLRLIYYSQIVNDFQKGDIAEGYSVSREKKESFPLTVTSAQKNPTAFYLCASSTGTGSGELFFGEGSRLTVL.

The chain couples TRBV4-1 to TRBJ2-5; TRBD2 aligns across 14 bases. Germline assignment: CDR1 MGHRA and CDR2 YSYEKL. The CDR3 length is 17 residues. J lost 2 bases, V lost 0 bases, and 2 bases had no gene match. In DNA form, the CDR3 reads TGCGCCAGCAGCCAAGAACGACTAGCGGGAGGGCAAGAGACCCAGTACTTC. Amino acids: CASSQERLAGGQETQYF.

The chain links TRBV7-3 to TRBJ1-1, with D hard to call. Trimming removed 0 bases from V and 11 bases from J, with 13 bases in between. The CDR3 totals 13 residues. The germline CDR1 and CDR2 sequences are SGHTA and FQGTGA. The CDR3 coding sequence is TGTGCCAGCAGCTTAACGTTCGGGGTTGAGGCTTTCTTT. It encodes CASSLTFGVEAFF.

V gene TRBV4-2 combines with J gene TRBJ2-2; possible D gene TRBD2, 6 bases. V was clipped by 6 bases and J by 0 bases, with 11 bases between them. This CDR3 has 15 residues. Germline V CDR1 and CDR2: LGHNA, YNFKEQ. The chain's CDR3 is CASRRGVANTGELFF. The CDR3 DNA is TGTGCCAGCAGACGCGGGGTAGCGAACACCGGGGAGCTGTTTTTT.